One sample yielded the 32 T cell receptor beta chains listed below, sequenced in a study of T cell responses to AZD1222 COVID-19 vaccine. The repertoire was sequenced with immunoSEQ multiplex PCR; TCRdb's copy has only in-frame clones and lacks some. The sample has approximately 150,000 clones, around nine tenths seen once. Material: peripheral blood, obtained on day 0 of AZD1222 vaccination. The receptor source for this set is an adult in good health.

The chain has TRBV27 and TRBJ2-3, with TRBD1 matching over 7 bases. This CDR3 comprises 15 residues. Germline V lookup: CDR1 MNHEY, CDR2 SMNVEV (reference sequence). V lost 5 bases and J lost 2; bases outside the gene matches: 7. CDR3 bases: TGTGCCAGCAGTAGACAGGGAAGGCACACAGATACGCAGTATTTT. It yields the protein CASSRQGRHTDTQYF.

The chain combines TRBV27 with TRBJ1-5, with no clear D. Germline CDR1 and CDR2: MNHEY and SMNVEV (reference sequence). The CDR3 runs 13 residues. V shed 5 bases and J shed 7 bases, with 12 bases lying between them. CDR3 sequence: CASSRQEGQPQHF. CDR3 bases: TGTGCCAGCAGTCGACAAGAAGGGCAGCCCCAGCATTTT.

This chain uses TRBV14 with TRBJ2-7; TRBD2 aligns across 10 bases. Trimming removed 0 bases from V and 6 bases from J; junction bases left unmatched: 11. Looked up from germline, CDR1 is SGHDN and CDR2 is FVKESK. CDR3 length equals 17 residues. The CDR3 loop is CASSQDPPAGGPSEQYF. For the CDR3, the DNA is TGTGCCAGCAGCCAAGATCCCCCAGCGGGAGGGCCCAGCGAGCAGTACTTC.

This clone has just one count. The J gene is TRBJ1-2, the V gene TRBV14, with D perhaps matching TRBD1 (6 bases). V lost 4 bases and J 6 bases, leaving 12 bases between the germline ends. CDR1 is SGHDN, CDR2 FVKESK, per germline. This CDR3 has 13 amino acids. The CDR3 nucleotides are TGTGCCAGCAGCCCCCGGGCAGGGGATGGCTACACCTTC. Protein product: CASSPRAGDGYTF.

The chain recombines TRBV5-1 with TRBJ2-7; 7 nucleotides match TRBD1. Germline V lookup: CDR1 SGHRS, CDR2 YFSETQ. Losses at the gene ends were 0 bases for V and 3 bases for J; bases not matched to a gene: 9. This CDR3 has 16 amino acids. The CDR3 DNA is TGCGCCAGCAGCTTGGCACTGACAGGGTATGGCTACGAGCAGTACTTC. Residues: CASSLALTGYGYEQYF.

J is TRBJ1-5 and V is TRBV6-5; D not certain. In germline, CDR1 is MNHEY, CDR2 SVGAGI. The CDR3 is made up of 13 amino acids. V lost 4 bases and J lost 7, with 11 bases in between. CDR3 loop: CASSSAGWQPQHF. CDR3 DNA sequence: TGTGCCAGCAGTTCCGCGGGGTGGCAGCCCCAGCATTTT.

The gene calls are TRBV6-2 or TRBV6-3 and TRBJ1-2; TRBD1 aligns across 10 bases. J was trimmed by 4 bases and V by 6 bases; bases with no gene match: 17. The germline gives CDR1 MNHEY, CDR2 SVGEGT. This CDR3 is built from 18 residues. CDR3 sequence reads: CASSPADRGRGSGYGYTF. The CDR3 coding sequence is TGTGCCAGCAGCCCGGCCGACAGGGGGCGGGGTAGTGGCTATGGCTACACCTTC.

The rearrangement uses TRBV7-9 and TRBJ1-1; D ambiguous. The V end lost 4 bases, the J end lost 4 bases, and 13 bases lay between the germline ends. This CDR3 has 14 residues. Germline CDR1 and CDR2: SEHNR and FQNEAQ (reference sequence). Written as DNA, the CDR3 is TGTGCCAGCAGCTCCGGCAATTGGGGCACTGAAGCTTTCTTT. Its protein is CASSSGNWGTEAFF.

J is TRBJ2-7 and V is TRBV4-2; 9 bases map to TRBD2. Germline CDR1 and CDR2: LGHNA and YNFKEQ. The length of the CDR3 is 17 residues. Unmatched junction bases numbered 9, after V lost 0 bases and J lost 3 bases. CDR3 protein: CASSQDLAGGLNYEQYF. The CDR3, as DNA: TGTGCCAGCAGCCAAGATCTCGCGGGAGGGTTAAACTACGAGCAGTACTTC.

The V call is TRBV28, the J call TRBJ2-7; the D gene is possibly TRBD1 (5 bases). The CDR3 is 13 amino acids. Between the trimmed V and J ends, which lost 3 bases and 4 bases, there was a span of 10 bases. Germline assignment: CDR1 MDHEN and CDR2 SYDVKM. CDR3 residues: CASSFGQDYEQYF. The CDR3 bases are TGTGCCAGCAGTTTTGGACAAGATTACGAGCAGTACTTC.

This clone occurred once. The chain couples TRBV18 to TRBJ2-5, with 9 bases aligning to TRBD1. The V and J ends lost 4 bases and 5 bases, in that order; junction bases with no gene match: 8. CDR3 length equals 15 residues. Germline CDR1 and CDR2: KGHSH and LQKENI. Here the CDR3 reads CASSRNRGHDETQYF. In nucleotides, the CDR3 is TGTGCCAGCTCACGAAACAGGGGGCACGATGAGACCCAGTACTTC.

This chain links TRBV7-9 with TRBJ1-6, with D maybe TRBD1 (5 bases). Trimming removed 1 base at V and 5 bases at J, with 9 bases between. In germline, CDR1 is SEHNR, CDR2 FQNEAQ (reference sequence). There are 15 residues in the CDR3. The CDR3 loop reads CASSLGETDNSPLHF. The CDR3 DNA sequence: TGTGCCAGCAGCTTAGGGGAGACAGATAATTCACCCCTCCACTTT. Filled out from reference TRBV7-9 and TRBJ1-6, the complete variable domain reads DTGVSQNPRHKITKRGQNVTFRCDPISEHNRLYWYRQTLGQGPEFLTYFQNEAQLEKSRLLSDRFSAERPKGSFSTLEIQRTEQGDSAMYLCASSLGETDNSPLHFGNGTRLTVT.

The CDR3 region is CASRTGTRHNEKLFF. The DNA for the CDR3 is TGTGCCAGCCGGACAGGGACAAGACATAATGAAAAACTGTTTTTT. This rearrangement joins TRBV6-5 to TRBJ1-4; 8 bases are shared with TRBD1. J gave up 4 bases and V 8 bases, and 9 bases lay outside the gene matches. The CDR3 runs 15 residues. Germline V lookup: CDR1 MNHEY, CDR2 SVGAGI.

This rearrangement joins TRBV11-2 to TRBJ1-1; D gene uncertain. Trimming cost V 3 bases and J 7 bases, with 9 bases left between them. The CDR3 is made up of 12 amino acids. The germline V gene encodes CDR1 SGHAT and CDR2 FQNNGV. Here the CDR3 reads CASSFRFGEAFF. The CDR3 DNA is TGTGCCAGCAGCTTTAGGTTCGGTGAAGCTTTCTTT.

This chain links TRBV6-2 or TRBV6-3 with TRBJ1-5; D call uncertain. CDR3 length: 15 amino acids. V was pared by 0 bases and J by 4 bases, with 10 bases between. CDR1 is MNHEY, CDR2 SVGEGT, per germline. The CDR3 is CASSYSRPENQPQHF. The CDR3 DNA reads TGTGCCAGCAGTTACTCGAGGCCAGAGAATCAGCCCCAGCATTTT.

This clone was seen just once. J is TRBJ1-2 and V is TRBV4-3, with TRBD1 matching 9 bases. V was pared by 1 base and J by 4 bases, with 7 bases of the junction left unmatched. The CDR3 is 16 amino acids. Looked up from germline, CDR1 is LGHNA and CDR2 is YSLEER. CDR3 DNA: TGCGCCAGCAGCCAAGGGGCTCGGACAGGGGCCTATGGCTACACCTTC. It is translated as CASSQGARTGAYGYTF.

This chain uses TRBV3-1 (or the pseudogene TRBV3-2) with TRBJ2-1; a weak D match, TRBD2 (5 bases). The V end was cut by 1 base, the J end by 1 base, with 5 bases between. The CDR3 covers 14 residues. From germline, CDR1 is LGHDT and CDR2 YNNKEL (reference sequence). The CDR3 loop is CASSQAGSYNEQFF. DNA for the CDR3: TGTGCCAGCAGCCAAGCGGGATCCTACAATGAGCAGTTCTTC.

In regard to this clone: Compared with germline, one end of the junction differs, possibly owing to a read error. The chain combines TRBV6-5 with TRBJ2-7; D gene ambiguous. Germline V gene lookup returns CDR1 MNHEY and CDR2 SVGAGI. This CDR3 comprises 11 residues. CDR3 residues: CPPRVSYEQYF. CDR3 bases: TGCCCGCCTCGGGTTTCCTACGAGCAGTACTTC.

The CDR3 DNA follows: TGTGCCAGCAGCAAAGGACAGTTAGGACTCTGGAATGAGCAGTTCTTC. This translates into CASSKGQLGLWNEQFF. The V gene is TRBV21-1, the J gene TRBJ2-1. TRBV21-1 is reported as a pseudogene. This CDR3 has 16 amino acids.

CDR3: CASSPEMADTQYF. The CDR3 coding sequence is TGCGCCAGCAGCCCCGAAATGGCAGATACGCAGTATTTT. The rearrangement uses TRBV4-3 and TRBJ2-3; D call uncertain. V was trimmed by 4 bases and J by 4 bases, leaving 9 bases between them. Germline-derived CDR1 and CDR2 are LGHNA and YSLEER. This CDR3 contains 13 residues.

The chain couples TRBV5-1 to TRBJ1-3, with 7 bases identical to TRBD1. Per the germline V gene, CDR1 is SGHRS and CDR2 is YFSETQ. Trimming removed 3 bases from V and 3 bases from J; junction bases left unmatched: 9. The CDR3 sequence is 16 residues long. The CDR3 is CASSSKDRDRGNTIYF. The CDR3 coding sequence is TGCGCCAGCAGCTCAAAAGACAGGGATCGTGGAAACACCATATATTTT. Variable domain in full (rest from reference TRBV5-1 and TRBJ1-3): KAGVTQTPRYLIKTRGQQVTLSCSPISGHRSVSWYQQTPGQGLQFLFEYFSETQRNKGNFPGRFSGRQFSNSRSEMNVSTLELGDSALYLCASSSKDRDRGNTIYFGEGSWLTVV.

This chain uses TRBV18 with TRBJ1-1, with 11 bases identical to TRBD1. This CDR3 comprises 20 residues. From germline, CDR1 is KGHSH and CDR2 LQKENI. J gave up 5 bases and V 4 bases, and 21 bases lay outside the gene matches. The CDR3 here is CASSQNTGQGAYGGTTEAFF. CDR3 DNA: TGTGCCAGCTCACAGAATACTGGACAGGGGGCTTATGGAGGGACGACTGAAGCTTTCTTT.

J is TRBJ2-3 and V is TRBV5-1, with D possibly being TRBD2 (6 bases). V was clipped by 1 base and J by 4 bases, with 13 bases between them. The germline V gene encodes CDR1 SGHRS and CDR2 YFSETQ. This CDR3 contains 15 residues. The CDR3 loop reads CASSLSSGGADTQYF. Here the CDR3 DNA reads TGCGCCAGCAGCTTGAGCTCAGGAGGGGCAGATACGCAGTATTTT.

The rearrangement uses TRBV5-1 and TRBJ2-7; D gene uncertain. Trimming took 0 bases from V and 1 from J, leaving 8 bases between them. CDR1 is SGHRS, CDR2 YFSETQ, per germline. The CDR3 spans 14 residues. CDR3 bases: TGCGCCAGCAGCTTGGGGATGAGATCCTACGAGCAGTACTTC. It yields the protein CASSLGMRSYEQYF.

CDR3 protein: CASRQAPNEKLFF. CDR3 sequence (DNA): TGCGCCAGCAGACAGGCCCCAAATGAAAAACTGTTTTTT. The rearrangement links TRBV5-1 to TRBJ1-4, with TRBD1 as a possible D gene (5 bases). Germline V gene data show CDR1 as SGHRS and CDR2 as YFSETQ. The CDR3 spans 13 residues. Trimming removed 5 bases from V and 5 bases from J, with 10 bases in between.

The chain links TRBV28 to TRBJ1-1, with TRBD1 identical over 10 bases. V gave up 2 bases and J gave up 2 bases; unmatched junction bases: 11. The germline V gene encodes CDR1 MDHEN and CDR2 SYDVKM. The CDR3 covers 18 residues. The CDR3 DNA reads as TGTGCCAGCAGTTTAGCCTCCGGGACAGGGGTATTTAACACTGAAGCTTTCTTT. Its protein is CASSLASGTGVFNTEAFF.

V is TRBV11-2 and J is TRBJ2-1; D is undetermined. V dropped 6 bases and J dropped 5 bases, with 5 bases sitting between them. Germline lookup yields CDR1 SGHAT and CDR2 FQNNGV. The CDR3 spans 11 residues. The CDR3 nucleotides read TGTGCCAGCAGATGGGACAATGAGCAGTTCTTC. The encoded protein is CASRWDNEQFF. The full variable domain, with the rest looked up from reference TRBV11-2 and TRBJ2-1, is EAGVAQSPRYKIIEKRQSVAFWCNPISGHATLYWYQQILGQGPKLLIQFQNNGVVDDSQLPKDRFSAERLKGVDSTLKIQPAKLEDSAVYLCASRWDNEQFFGPGTRLTVL.

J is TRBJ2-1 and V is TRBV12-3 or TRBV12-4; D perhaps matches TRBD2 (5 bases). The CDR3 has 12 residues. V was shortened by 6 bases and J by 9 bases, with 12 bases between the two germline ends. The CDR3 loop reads CASSGVFGEQFF. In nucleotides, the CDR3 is TGTGCCAGCAGCGGGGTGTTCGGTGAGCAGTTCTTC.

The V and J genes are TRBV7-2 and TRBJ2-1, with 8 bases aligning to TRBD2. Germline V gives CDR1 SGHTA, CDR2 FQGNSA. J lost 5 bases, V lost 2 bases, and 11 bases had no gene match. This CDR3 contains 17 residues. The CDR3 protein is CASSLLLLTSGDNEQFF. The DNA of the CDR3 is TGTGCCAGCAGCTTACTACTCCTCACTAGCGGAGACAATGAGCAGTTCTTC.

CDR3 sequence: CASSPGTDTQYF. As DNA, the CDR3 is TGTGCCAGCAGCCCGGGCACAGATACGCAGTATTTT. The V call is TRBV5-6, the J call TRBJ2-3; no firm D call. The CDR3 contains 12 residues. Trimming cost V 4 bases and J 1 base, with 4 bases left between them. Looked up from germline, CDR1 is SGHDT and CDR2 is YYEEEE.

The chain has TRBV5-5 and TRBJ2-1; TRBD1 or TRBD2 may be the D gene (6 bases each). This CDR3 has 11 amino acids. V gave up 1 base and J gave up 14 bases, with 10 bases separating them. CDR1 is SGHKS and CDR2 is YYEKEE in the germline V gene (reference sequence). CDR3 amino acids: CASSLTGAEFF. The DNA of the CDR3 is TGTGCCAGCAGCTTGACGGGGGCGGAGTTCTTC.

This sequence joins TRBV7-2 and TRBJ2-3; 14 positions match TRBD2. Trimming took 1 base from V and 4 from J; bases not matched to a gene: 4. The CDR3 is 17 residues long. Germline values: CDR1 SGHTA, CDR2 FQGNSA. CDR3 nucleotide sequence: TGTGCCAGCAGCTTAGGGACTAGCGGGAGGTTATCAGATACGCAGTATTTT. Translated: CASSLGTSGRLSDTQYF.